This TCR beta chain was identified during a study of early stage breast cancer tumors. Overall study: The ER+/PR+/HER2- tumors included fewer than ten ductal and a few lobular carcinomas.

Overall study findings and caveats: Enriched TCRB sequences shared across patients were mostly commonly generated sequences.

Sequencing was performed with immunoSEQ multiplex PCR; in TCRdb, only in-frame clones are kept and a portion is missing. The table has around 28,000 clones, less than 85% seen once. On this clone: Its antigen is still unknown.

Per germline, CDR1 MNHEY and CDR2 SVGAGI. CDR3 length: 11 residues. Losses at the gene ends were 6 bases for V and 8 bases for J; bases not matched to a gene: 3. The rearrangement joins TRBV6-5 to TRBJ1-1; 7 bases map to TRBD1. The specimen sequenced was blood. This TCR was sampled from a person aged 55 to 75 with breast cancer. CDR3 bases: TGTGCCAGCAGAGGGACAGTCGAAGCTTTCTTT. Amino acids: CASRGTVEAFF.